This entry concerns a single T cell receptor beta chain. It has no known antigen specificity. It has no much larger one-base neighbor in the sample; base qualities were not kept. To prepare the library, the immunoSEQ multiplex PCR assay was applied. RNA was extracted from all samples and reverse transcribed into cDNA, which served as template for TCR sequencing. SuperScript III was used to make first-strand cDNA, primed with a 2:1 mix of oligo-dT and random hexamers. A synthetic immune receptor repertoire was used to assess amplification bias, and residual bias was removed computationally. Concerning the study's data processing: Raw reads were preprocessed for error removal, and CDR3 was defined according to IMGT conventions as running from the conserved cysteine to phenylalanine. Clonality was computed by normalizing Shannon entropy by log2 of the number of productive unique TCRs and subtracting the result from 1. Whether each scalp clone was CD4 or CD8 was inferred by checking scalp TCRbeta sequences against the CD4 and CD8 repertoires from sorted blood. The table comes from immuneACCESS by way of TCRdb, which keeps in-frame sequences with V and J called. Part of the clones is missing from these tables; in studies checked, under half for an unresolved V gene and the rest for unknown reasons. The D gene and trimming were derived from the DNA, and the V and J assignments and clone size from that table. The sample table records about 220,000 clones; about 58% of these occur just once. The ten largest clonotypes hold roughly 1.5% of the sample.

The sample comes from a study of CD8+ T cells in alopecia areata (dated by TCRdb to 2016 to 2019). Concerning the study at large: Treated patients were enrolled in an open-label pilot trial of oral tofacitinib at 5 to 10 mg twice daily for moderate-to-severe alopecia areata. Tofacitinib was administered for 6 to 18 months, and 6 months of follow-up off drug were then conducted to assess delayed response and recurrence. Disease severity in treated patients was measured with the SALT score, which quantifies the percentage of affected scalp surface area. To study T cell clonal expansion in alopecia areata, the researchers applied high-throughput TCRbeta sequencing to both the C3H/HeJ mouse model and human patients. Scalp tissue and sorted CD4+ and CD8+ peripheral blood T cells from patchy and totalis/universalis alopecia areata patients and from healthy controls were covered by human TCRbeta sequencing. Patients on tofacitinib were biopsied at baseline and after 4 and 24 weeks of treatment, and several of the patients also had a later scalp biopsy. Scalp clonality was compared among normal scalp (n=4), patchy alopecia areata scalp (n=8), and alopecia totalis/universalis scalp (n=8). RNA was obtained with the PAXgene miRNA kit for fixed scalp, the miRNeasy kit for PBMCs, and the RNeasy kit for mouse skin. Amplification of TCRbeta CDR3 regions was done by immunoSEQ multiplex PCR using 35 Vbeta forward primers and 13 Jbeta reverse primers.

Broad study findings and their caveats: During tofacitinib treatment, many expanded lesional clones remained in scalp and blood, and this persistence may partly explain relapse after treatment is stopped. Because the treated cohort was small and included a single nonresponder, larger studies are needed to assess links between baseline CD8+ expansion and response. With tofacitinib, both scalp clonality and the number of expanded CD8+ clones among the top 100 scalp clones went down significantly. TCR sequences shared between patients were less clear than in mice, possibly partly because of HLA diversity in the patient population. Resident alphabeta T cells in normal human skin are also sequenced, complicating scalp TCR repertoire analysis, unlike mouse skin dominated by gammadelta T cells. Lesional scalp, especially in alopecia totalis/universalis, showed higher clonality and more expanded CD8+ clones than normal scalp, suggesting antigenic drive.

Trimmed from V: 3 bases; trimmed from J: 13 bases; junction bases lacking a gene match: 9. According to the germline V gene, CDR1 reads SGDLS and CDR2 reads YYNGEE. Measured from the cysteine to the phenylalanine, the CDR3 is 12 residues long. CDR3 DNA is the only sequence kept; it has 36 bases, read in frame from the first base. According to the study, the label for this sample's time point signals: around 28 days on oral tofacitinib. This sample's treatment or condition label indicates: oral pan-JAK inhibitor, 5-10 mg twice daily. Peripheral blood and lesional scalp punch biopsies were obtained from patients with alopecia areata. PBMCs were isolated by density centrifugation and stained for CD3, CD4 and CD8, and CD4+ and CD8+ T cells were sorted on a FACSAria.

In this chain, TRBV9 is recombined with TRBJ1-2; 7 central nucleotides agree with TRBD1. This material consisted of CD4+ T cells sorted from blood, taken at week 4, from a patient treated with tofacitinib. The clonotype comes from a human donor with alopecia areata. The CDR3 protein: CASSDTGEAGTF. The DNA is TGTGCCAGCAGCGATACAGGGGAAGCTGGCACCTTC.